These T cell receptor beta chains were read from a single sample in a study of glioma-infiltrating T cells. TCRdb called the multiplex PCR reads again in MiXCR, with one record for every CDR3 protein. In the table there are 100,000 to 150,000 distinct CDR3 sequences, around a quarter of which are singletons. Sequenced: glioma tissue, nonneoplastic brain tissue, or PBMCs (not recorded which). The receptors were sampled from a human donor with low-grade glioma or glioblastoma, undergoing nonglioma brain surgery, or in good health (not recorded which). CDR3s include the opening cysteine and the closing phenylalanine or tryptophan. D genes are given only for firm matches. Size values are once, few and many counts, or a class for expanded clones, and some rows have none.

CDR3aa: CSARDVVTGGAFF
CDR3nt: TGCAGTGCTAGAGATGTAGTGACAGGTGGAGCTTTCTTT
abundance: many
j_gene: TRBJ1-1
v_gene: TRBV20-1
d_gene: .

CDR3aa: CASSLVLDTKAFF
CDR3nt: TGTGCCAGCAGCTTAGTGCTCGACACGAAAGCTTTCTTT
abundance: few
j_gene: TRBJ1-1
v_gene: TRBV11-2
d_gene: .

CDR3aa: CAISDPPGGFYNEQFF
CDR3nt: TGTGCCATCAGTGACCCACCGGGAGGATTCTACAATGAGCAGTTCTTC
abundance: .
j_gene: TRBJ2-1
v_gene: TRBV10-3
d_gene: TRBD2

CDR3aa: CASRPQTSGGKDTQYF
CDR3nt: TGTGCCAGCAGACCTCAGACTAGCGGGGGAAAAGATACGCAGTATTTT
abundance: few
j_gene: TRBJ2-3
v_gene: TRBV6-1
d_gene: TRBD2

CDR3aa: CASSLSGNRPQHF
CDR3nt: TGTGCCAGCAGCTTATCCGGCAATCGGCCCCAGCATTTT
abundance: .
j_gene: TRBJ1-5
v_gene: TRBV7-9
d_gene: .

CDR3aa: CASSFGSGRRLNTEAFF
CDR3nt: TGTGCCAGTAGTTTCGGCTCGGGCAGGAGATTGAACACTGAAGCTTTCTTT
abundance: few
j_gene: TRBJ1-1
v_gene: TRBV19
d_gene: .

CDR3aa: CASSYEAGPNYGYTF
CDR3nt: TGTGCCAGCAGTTACGAGGCAGGGCCTAACTATGGCTACACCTTC
abundance: many
j_gene: TRBJ1-2
v_gene: TRBV6-6
d_gene: .

CDR3aa: CASSPGLAGLETQYF
CDR3nt: TGTGCCAGCAGCCCCGGACTAGCGGGGCTTGAGACCCAGTACTTC
abundance: few
j_gene: TRBJ2-5
v_gene: TRBV14
d_gene: TRBD2

CDR3aa: CASSPRQSGTGELFF
CDR3nt: TGTGCCAGCTCACCTCGACAGTCGGGTACCGGGGAGCTGTTTTTT
abundance: .
j_gene: TRBJ2-2
v_gene: TRBV18
d_gene: .

CDR3aa: CASSPGIWGQGEQFF
CDR3nt: TGCGCCAGCAGCCCCGGTATCTGGGGGCAGGGTGAGCAGTTCTTC
abundance: .
j_gene: TRBJ2-1
v_gene: TRBV4-1
d_gene: .

CDR3aa: CSVGRAGQPQHF
CDR3nt: TGCAGCGTTGGTAGGGCGGGTCAGCCCCAGCATTTT
abundance: few
j_gene: TRBJ1-5
v_gene: TRBV29-1
d_gene: .

CDR3aa: CSARDILAGATDTQYF
CDR3nt: TGCAGTGCTAGAGATATTCTAGCGGGGGCCACAGATACGCAGTATTTT
abundance: many
j_gene: TRBJ2-3
v_gene: TRBV20-1
d_gene: TRBD2

CDR3aa: CASSPDWNTEAFF
CDR3nt: TGTGCCAGCTCACCAGACTGGAACACTGAAGCTTTCTTT
abundance: .
j_gene: TRBJ1-1
v_gene: TRBV18
d_gene: .

CDR3aa: CASSLLAGAGEQFF
CDR3nt: TGTGCCAGCAGCCTATTAGCGGGGGCCGGTGAGCAGTTCTTC
abundance: .
j_gene: TRBJ2-1
v_gene: TRBV3-1
d_gene: TRBD2

CDR3aa: CASSYSRADPYTDTQYF
CDR3nt: TGTGCCAGCAGTTACTCTAGGGCGGATCCCTACACAGATACGCAGTATTTT
abundance: many
j_gene: TRBJ2-3
v_gene: TRBV6-2/TRBV6-3
d_gene: .

CDR3aa: CASSRQGALSYNEQFF
CDR3nt: TGTGCCAGCAGTCGACAGGGGGCTTTATCCTACAATGAGCAGTTCTTC
abundance: few
j_gene: TRBJ2-1
v_gene: TRBV6-4
d_gene: TRBD1

CDR3aa: CASSLEGVPQHF
CDR3nt: TGTGCCAGCAGTTTAGAAGGAGTCCCCCAGCATTTT
abundance: .
j_gene: TRBJ1-5
v_gene: TRBV12-3/TRBV12-4
d_gene: .

CDR3aa: CASSLGEANSLTYGYTF
CDR3nt: TGTGCCAGCAGTTTAGGGGAGGCAAATTCCCTTACGTATGGCTACACCTTC
abundance: .
j_gene: TRBJ1-2
v_gene: TRBV2
d_gene: .

CDR3aa: CASSLTSPRDEQFF
CDR3nt: TGTGCCAGCAGCTTGACCTCTCCGAGGGATGAGCAGTTCTTC
abundance: few
j_gene: TRBJ2-1
v_gene: TRBV5-4
d_gene: .

CDR3aa: CASSLRCDTEAFF
CDR3nt: TGTGCCAGCAGTTTACGATGTGACACTGAAGCTTTCTTT
abundance: once
j_gene: TRBJ1-1
v_gene: TRBV12-3/TRBV12-4
d_gene: .

CDR3aa: CASSTGGQETQYF
CDR3nt: TGTGCCAGTAGTACAGGGGGCCAAGAGACCCAGTACTTC
abundance: .
j_gene: TRBJ2-5
v_gene: TRBV19
d_gene: TRBD1

CDR3aa: CASTQSGVLAGELFF
CDR3nt: TGTGCCAGCACCCAATCGGGGGTTCTCGCCGGGGAGCTGTTTTTT
abundance: few
j_gene: TRBJ2-2
v_gene: TRBV12-3/TRBV12-4
d_gene: .

CDR3aa: CASSYVGAGEKLFF
CDR3nt: TGTGCCAGCAGTTACGTAGGTGCTGGGGAAAAACTGTTTTTT
abundance: many
j_gene: TRBJ1-4
v_gene: TRBV6-6
d_gene: .

CDR3aa: CASSLGRQGYGYAF
CDR3nt: TGTGCCAGCAGCTTAGGTCGACAGGGGTATGGCTACGCCTTC
abundance: .
j_gene: TRBJ1-2
v_gene: TRBV7-9
d_gene: TRBD1

CDR3aa: CASSLLTGTGGNTEAFF
CDR3nt: TGTGCCAGCAGCTTGCTCACCGGGACAGGGGGTAACACTGAAGCTTTCTTT
abundance: .
j_gene: TRBJ1-1
v_gene: TRBV5-4
d_gene: TRBD1

CDR3aa: CASRGGWSSYNSPLHF
CDR3nt: TGTGCCAGCAGGGGGGGATGGAGCTCCTATAATTCACCCCTCCACTTT
abundance: many
j_gene: TRBJ1-6
v_gene: TRBV27
d_gene: .

CDR3aa: CDSSAPKGEQFF
CDR3nt: TGTGACAGTAGTGCCCCCAAGGGTGAGCAGTTCTTC
abundance: .
j_gene: TRBJ2-1
v_gene: TRBV19
d_gene: .

CDR3aa: CASSGGLIGNQPQHF
CDR3nt: TGTGCCAGCAGTGGAGGGCTAATCGGCAATCAGCCCCAGCATTTT
abundance: many
j_gene: TRBJ1-5
v_gene: TRBV6-1
d_gene: .

CDR3aa: CASSSGTGSNSPLHF
CDR3nt: TGTGCCAGCAGCTCCGGGACAGGGAGTAATTCACCCCTCCACTTT
abundance: few
j_gene: TRBJ1-6
v_gene: TRBV7-9
d_gene: TRBD1

CDR3aa: CAGRKSGANVLTF
CDR3nt: TGTGCCGGGCGGAAATCTGGGGCCAACGTCCTGACTTTC
abundance: few
j_gene: TRBJ2-6
v_gene: TRBV12-3/TRBV12-4
d_gene: .

CDR3aa: CASSPQGAYNGQFF
CDR3nt: TGTGCCAGCAGCCCGCAGGGGGCCTACAATGGGCAGTTCTTC
abundance: once
j_gene: TRBJ2-1
v_gene: TRBV7-2
d_gene: TRBD1

CDR3aa: CATSDSRGPNTEAFF
CDR3nt: TGTGCCACCAGTGACTCCAGGGGGCCGAACACTGAAGCTTTCTTT
abundance: many
j_gene: TRBJ1-1
v_gene: TRBV24-1
d_gene: TRBD1

CDR3aa: CSFNDRDNEQFF
CDR3nt: TGCAGCTTTAATGACCGTGACAATGAGCAGTTCTTC
abundance: .
j_gene: TRBJ2-1
v_gene: TRBV29-1
d_gene: .

CDR3aa: CASSFTSGGPNEQFF
CDR3nt: TGCGCCAGCAGTTTTACTAGCGGGGGTCCCAATGAGCAGTTCTTC
abundance: .
j_gene: TRBJ2-1
v_gene: TRBV5-1
d_gene: TRBD2

CDR3aa: CASSVGASRVNEKLFF
CDR3nt: TGTGCCAGCAGCGTAGGAGCCAGCAGGGTTAATGAAAAACTGTTTTTT
abundance: .
j_gene: TRBJ1-4
v_gene: TRBV6-1
d_gene: .

CDR3aa: CASSDGMNTEAFF
CDR3nt: TGTGCCAGCAGTGACGGGATGAACACTGAAGCTTTCTTT
abundance: many
j_gene: TRBJ1-1
v_gene: TRBV2
d_gene: .

CDR3aa: CSTQTGNYGYTF
CDR3nt: TGCAGCACCCAGACAGGGAACTATGGCTACACCTTC
abundance: .
j_gene: TRBJ1-2
v_gene: TRBV29-1
d_gene: TRBD1

CDR3aa: CASSQGSGNEQFF
CDR3nt: TGTGCCAGCAGCCAGGGGTCGGGGAATGAGCAGTTCTTC
abundance: many
j_gene: TRBJ2-1
v_gene: TRBV7-7
d_gene: .

CDR3aa: CASRQDRGETQYF
CDR3nt: TGTGCCAGCAGACAAGACAGGGGAGAGACCCAGTACTTC
abundance: few
j_gene: TRBJ2-5
v_gene: TRBV7-6
d_gene: TRBD1

CDR3aa: CASSPDSSSPLHF
CDR3nt: TGTGCCAGCAGCCCAGACAGCAGTTCACCCCTCCACTTT
abundance: few
j_gene: TRBJ1-6
v_gene: TRBV7-9
d_gene: .

CDR3aa: CASSYGPIRNNEQFF
CDR3nt: TGTGCCAGCAGTTACGGTCCCATCAGGAACAATGAGCAGTTCTTC
abundance: many
j_gene: TRBJ2-1
v_gene: TRBV6-2/TRBV6-3
d_gene: .

CDR3aa: CASSPFPGATNEKLFF
CDR3nt: TGTGCCAGCAGTCCCTTCCCGGGTGCAACTAATGAAAAACTGTTTTTT
abundance: many
j_gene: TRBJ1-4
v_gene: TRBV28
d_gene: .

CDR3aa: CASSFRDTQYF
CDR3nt: TGTGCCAGCAGCTTTAGAGATACGCAGTATTTT
abundance: few
j_gene: TRBJ2-3
v_gene: TRBV11-2
d_gene: .

CDR3aa: CASSGDSYGYTF
CDR3nt: TGTGCCAGTAGTGGAGACAGCTATGGCTACACCTTC
abundance: few
j_gene: TRBJ1-2
v_gene: TRBV19
d_gene: .

CDR3aa: CAASDPQGNQPQHF
CDR3nt: TGTGCCGCCAGTGATCCACAGGGCAATCAGCCCCAGCATTTT
abundance: once
j_gene: TRBJ1-5
v_gene: TRBV24-1
d_gene: .

CDR3aa: CASRLGENSPLHF
CDR3nt: TGTGCCAGCAGGTTGGGAGAGAATTCACCCCTCCACTTT
abundance: few
j_gene: TRBJ1-6
v_gene: TRBV2
d_gene: .

CDR3aa: CASSPEQAGYNEQFF
CDR3nt: TGTGCCAGCAGCCCAGAGCAGGCAGGGTACAATGAGCAGTTCTTC
abundance: few
j_gene: TRBJ2-1
v_gene: TRBV7-2
d_gene: .

CDR3aa: CASSLFPREGNTIYF
CDR3nt: TGTGCCAGCAGCTTATTTCCCAGGGAAGGAAACACCATATATTTT
abundance: few
j_gene: TRBJ1-3
v_gene: TRBV7-9
d_gene: .

CDR3aa: CSVRGQYQPQHF
CDR3nt: TGCAGTGTCAGGGGGCAGTATCAGCCCCAGCATTTT
abundance: many
j_gene: TRBJ1-5
v_gene: TRBV20-1
d_gene: TRBD1

CDR3aa: CASSLRQSGPQHF
CDR3nt: TGTGCCAGCAGCCTTAGACAGAGCGGGCCCCAGCATTTT
abundance: many
j_gene: TRBJ1-5
v_gene: TRBV7-2
d_gene: .

CDR3aa: CASSLARQTYSNQPQHF
CDR3nt: TGTGCCAGCAGTTTAGCCAGACAGACATATAGCAATCAGCCCCAGCATTTT
abundance: .
j_gene: TRBJ1-5
v_gene: TRBV12-3/TRBV12-4
d_gene: .